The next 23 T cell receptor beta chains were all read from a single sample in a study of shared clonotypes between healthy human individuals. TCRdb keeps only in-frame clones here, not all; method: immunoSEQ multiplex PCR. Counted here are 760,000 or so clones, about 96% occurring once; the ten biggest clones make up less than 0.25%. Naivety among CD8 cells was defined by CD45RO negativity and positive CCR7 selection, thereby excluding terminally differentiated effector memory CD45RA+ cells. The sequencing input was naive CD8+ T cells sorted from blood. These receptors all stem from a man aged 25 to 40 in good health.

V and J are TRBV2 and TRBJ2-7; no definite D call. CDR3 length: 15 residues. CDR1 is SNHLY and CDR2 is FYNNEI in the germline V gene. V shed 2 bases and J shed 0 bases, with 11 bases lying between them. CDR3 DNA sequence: TGTGCCAGCAGTGAACAGGCAGCTAGCTCCTACGAGCAGTACTTC. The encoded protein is CASSEQAASSYEQYF.

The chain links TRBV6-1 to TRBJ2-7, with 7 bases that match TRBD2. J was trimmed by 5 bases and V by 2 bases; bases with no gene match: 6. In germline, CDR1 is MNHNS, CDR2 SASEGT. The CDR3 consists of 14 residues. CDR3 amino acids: CASSESQRDHEQYF. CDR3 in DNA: TGTGCCAGCAGTGAATCCCAGCGGGACCACGAGCAGTACTTC.

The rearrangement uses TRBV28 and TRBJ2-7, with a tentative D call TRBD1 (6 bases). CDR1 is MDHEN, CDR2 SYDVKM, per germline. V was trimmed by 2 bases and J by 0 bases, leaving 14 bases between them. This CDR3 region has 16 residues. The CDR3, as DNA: TGTGCCAGCAGTTTAACAGGGAATAGGGGCTCCTACGAGCAGTACTTC. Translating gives CASSLTGNRGSYEQYF.

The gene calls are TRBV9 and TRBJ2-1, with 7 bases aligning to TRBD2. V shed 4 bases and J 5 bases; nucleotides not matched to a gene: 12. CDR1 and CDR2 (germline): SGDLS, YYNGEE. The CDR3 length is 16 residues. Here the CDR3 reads CASSPTGLADNNEQFF. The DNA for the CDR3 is TGTGCCAGCAGCCCCACTGGGCTAGCGGACAACAATGAGCAGTTCTTC.

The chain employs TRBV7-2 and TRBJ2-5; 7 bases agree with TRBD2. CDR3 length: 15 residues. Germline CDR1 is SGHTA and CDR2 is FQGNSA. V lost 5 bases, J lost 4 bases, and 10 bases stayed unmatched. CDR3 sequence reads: CASSEPGLLTETQYF. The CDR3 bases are TGTGCCAGCAGCGAACCGGGACTACTTACAGAGACCCAGTACTTC.

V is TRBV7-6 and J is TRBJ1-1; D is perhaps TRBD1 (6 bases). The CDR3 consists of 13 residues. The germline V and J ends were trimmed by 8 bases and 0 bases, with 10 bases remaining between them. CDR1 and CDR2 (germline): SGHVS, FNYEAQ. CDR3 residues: CASRGQMNTEAFF. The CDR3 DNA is TGTGCCAGCCGCGGACAGATGAACACTGAAGCTTTCTTT.

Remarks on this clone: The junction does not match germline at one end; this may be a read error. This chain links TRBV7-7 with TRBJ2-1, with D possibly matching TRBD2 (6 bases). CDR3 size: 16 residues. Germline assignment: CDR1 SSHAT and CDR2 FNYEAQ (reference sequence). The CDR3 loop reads CASSLEGPWEENEQFF. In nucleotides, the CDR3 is TGTGCTAGCAGCTTAGAGGGCCCGTGGGAGGAGAATGAGCAGTTCTTC.

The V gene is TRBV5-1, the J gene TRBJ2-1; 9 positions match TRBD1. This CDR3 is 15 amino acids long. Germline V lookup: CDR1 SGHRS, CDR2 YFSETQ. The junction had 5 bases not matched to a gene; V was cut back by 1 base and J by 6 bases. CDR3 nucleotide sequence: TGCGCCAGCAGCTTGTATGGGACAGGGCCCAATGAGCAGTTCTTC. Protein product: CASSLYGTGPNEQFF.

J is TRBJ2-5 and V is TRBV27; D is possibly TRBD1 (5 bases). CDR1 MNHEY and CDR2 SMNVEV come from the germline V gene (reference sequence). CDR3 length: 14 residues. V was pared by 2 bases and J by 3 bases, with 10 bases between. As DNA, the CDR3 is TGTGCCAGCAGTTTACCTGGCAGGGAAGAGACCCAGTACTTC. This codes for CASSLPGREETQYF.

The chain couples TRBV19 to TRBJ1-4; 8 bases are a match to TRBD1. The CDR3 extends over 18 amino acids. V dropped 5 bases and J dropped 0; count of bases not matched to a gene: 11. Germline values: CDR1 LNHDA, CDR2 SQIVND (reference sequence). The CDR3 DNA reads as TGTGCCAGTAGTGCGATCGACAGGGGCCTTGCAACTAATGAAAAACTGTTTTTT. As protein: CASSAIDRGLATNEKLFF.

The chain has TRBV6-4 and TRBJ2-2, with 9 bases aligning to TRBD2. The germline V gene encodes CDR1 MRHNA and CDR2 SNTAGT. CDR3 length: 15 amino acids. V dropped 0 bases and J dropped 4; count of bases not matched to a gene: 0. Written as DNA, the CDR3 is TGTGCCAGCAGTGACTCTAGCGGGAGCACCGGGGAGCTGTTTTTT. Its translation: CASSDSSGSTGELFF.

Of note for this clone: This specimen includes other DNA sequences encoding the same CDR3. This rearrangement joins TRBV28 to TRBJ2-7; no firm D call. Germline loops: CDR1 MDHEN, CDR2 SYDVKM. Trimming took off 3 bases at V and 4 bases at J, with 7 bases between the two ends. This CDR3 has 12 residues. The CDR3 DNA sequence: TGTGCCAGCAGTTTGACGGATTACGAGCAGTACTTC. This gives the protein CASSLTDYEQYF.

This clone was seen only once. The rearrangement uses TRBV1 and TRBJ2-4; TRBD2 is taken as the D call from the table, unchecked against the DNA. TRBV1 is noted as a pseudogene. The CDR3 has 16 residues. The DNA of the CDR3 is TGCACCAGCAGCCAAGATTGGGGAGTAGCCAAAAACATTCAGTACTTC. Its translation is CTSSQDWGVAKNIQYF.

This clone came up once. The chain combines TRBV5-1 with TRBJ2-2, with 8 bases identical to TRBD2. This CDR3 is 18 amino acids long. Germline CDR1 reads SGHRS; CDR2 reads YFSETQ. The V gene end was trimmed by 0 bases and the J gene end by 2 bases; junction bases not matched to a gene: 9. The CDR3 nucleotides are TGCGCCAGCAGCTTGGTGCAGGAGGGACTAGGAAACACCGGGGAGCTGTTTTTT. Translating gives CASSLVQEGLGNTGELFF.

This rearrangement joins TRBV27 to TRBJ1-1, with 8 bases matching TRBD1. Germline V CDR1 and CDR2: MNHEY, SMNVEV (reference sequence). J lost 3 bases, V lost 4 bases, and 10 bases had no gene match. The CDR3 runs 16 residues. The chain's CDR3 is CASSSQGAGWDTEAFF. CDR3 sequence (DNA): TGTGCCAGCAGTTCGCAGGGGGCGGGGTGGGACACTGAAGCTTTCTTT.

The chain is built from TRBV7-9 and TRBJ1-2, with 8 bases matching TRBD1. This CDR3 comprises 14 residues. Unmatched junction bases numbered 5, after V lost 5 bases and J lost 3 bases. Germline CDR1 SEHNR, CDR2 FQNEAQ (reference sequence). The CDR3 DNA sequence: TGTGCCAGCAGCCAAAAGACAGGGGACTATGGCTACACCTTC. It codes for CASSQKTGDYGYTF.

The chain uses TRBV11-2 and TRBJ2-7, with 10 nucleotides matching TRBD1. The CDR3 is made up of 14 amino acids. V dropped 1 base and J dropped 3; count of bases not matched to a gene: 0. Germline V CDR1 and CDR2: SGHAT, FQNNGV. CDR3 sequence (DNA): TGTGCCAGCAGCTTAGGGGACAGGGGCTACGAGCAGTACTTC. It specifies CASSLGDRGYEQYF.

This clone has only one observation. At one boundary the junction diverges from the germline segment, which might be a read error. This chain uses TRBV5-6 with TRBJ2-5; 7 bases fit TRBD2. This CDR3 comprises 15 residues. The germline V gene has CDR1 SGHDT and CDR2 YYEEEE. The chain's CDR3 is CASSLIASGEEAQYF. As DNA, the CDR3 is TGTGCCAGCAGCTTGATAGCTAGCGGAGAAGAGGCCCAGTACTTC. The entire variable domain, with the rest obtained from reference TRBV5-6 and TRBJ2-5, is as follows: DAGVTQSPTHLIKTRGQQVTLRCSPKSGHDTVSWYQQALGQGPQFIFQYYEEEERQRGNFPDRFSGHQFPNYSSELNVNALLLGDSALYLCASSLIASGEEAQYFGPGTRLLVL.

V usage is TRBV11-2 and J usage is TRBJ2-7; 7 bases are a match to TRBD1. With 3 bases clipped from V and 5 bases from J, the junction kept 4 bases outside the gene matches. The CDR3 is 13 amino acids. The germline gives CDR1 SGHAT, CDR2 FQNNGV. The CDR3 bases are TGTGCCAGCAGCTTGACAGGGCTGAACGAGCAGTACTTC. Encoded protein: CASSLTGLNEQYF.

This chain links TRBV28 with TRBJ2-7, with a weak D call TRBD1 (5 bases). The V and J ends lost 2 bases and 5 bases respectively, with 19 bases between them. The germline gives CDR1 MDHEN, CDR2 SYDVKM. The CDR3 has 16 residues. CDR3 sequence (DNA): TGTGCCAGCAGTTTAGAAGGGGTCCTCGGGCTACACGAGCAGTACTTC. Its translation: CASSLEGVLGLHEQYF.

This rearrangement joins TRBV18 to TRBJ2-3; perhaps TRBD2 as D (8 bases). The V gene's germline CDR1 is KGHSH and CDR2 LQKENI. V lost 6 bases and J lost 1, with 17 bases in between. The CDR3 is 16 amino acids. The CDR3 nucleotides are TGTGCCAGCTCGCCGGGAGGGACAGCCCGCACAGATACGCAGTATTTT. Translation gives CASSPGGTARTDTQYF. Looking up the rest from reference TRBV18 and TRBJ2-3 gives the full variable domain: NAGVMQNPRHLVRRRGQEARLRCSPMKGHSHVYWYRQLPEEGLKFMVYLQKENIIDESGMPKERFSAEFPKEGPSILRIQQVVRGDSAAYFCASSPGGTARTDTQYFGPGTRLTVL.

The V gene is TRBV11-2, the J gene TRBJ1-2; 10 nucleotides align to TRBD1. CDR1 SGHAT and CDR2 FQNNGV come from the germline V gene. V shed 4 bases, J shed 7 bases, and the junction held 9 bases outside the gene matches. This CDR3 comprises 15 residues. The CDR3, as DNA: TGTGCCAGCAGCTACCCCGCTGGGACAGGGGTTGGCTACACCTTC. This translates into CASSYPAGTGVGYTF.

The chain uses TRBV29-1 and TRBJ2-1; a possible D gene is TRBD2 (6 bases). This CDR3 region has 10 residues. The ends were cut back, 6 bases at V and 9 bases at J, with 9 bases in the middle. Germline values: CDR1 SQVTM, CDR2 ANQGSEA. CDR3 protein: CSVLRGEQFF. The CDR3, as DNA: TGCAGCGTACTGCGGGGTGAGCAGTTCTTC.